This TCR beta chain is drawn from a study of control samples from healthy donors and cancer patients. Clones were sequenced by immunoSEQ multiplex PCR, and TCRdb holds only the in-frame ones, with some missing. The table has more than 85,000 clones, 90% seen once. Germline V gene lookup returns CDR1 SGHNT and CDR2 YYREEE (reference sequence). Unmatched junction bases numbered 2, after V lost 1 base and J lost 4 bases. The CDR3 loop spans 15 amino acids. The chain has TRBV5-4 and TRBJ2-3; 11 nucleotides agree with TRBD2. Sequencing was carried out using blood. The receptor's source is a human donor in good health. The donor label of this sample is uncertain. The CDR3 coding sequence is TGTGCCAGCAGCTTGCTTAGCGGGGGGGCAGATACGCAGTATTTT. It specifies CASSLLSGGADTQYF.